The rows below give T cell receptor beta chains drawn from one sample of a study of CD8 T cells in Susac syndrome. Using its own MiXCR run on the immunoSEQ multiplex PCR reads, TCRdb lists one record per CDR3 protein. The sample has roughly 120,000 distinct CDR3 sequences; 80% to 95% are singletons. The sequenced sample was CD8+ T cells from PBMCs. These receptors all come from a human donor with multiple sclerosis. CDR3s include the opening cysteine and the closing phenylalanine or tryptophan. A D gene is named only where the DNA matches it firmly. Expanded clones get a size class; other rows say once, few or many, or leave the size out.

clone_size	d_call	v_call	j_call	cdr3_aa	cdr3_nt
.	TRBD1	TRBV19	TRBJ2-1	CASAPGQGDNEQFF	TGTGCCAGTGCCCCGGGACAGGGCGATAACGAGCAGTTCTTC
.	.	TRBV3-1	TRBJ1-5	CASSQNSDQPQHF	TGTGCCAGCAGCCAAAACAGCGATCAGCCCCAGCATTTT
.	TRBD2	TRBV7-3	TRBJ2-5	CASSLRRGVGETQYF	TGTGCCAGCAGCCTCCGCCGGGGGGTGGGAGAGACCCAGTACTTC
.	TRBD2	TRBV4-1	TRBJ2-5	CASSDGLAVQGAQYF	TGCGCCAGCAGCGACGGACTAGCGGTTCAGGGGGCCCAGTACTTC
once	.	TRBV7-2	TRBJ2-3	CASTGAITDTQYF	TGTGCCAGCACGGGGGCAATCACAGATACGCAGTATTTT
.	.	TRBV5-1	TRBJ2-7	CASSPPPGEQYF	TGCGCCAGCAGCCCCCCCCCGGGCGAGCAGTACTTC
.	.	TRBV7-9	TRBJ2-2	CASSLTTENTGELFF	TGTGCCAGCAGCTTAACCACCGAGAACACCGGGGAGCTGTTTTTT
once	TRBD2	TRBV13	TRBJ2-1	CASSLGRGATWQFF	TGTGCCAGCAGTCTGGGGCGGGGGGCCACGTGGCAGTTCTTC
once	TRBD2	TRBV6-1	TRBJ2-7	CASSVHRGGSSYEQYF	TGTGCCAGCAGTGTTCATCGGGGGGGAAGCTCCTACGAGCAGTACTTC
.	TRBD2	TRBV19	TRBJ2-1	CASSIEEAGGNYNEQFF	TGTGCCAGTAGTATAGAGGAAGCGGGGGGCAACTACAATGAGCAGTTCTTC
.	.	TRBV12-3/TRBV12-4	TRBJ2-4	CASSFSFLAKNIQYF	TGTGCCAGCAGTTTTAGCTTCTTAGCCAAAAACATTCAGTACTTC
.	.	TRBV15	TRBJ1-1	CATSRDLTGGTHSAFF	TGTGCCACCAGCAGAGATCTCACAGGAGGGACCCACTCCGCCTTCTTT
few	.	TRBV9	TRBJ2-7	CASSPGEGEQYF	TGTGCCAGCAGCCCAGGGGAAGGCGAGCAGTACTTC
.	TRBD2	TRBV2	TRBJ2-2	CASSEGGGSTTGELFF	TGTGCCAGCAGTGAAGGGGGGGGAAGTACCACCGGGGAGCTGTTTTTT
.	TRBD1	TRBV2	TRBJ1-2	CASSDRDRAFYGYTF	TGTGCCAGCAGTGATCGAGACAGGGCCTTCTATGGCTACACCTTC
.	.	TRBV30	TRBJ2-3	CAWSRPGLNPTDTQYF	TGTGCCTGGAGTCGACCTGGACTAAACCCCACAGATACGCAGTATTTT
.	TRBD2	TRBV7-9	TRBJ2-2	CASKDRGGNTGELFF	TGTGCCAGCAAGGATCGGGGGGGGAACACCGGGGAGCTGTTTTTT
.	TRBD2	TRBV7-9	TRBJ2-1	CASSLASGDEQFF	TGTGCCAGCAGCTTAGCTAGCGGGGATGAGCAGTTCTTC
.	.	TRBV9	TRBJ2-1	CASSDRGGGYSNEQFF	TGTGCCAGCAGCGACCGAGGAGGGGGTTATAGCAATGAGCAGTTCTTC
.	.	TRBV11-2	TRBJ1-2	CASSLEVRASYTF	TGTGCCAGCAGCTTAGAGGTCCGGGCAAGCTACACCTTC
.	.	TRBV4-1	TRBJ1-1	CASSQVRVDTEAFF	TGCGCCAGCAGCCAAGTCAGGGTTGACACTGAAGCTTTCTTT
.	.	TRBV4-2	TRBJ1-2	CASSQASVDGYTF	TGTGCCAGCAGCCAAGCCTCGGTGGATGGCTACACCTTC
.	.	TRBV10-2	TRBJ2-5	CASSEVTGAVETQYF	TGCGCCAGCAGTGAGGTGACAGGTGCCGTCGAGACCCAGTACTTC
.	TRBD2	TRBV16	TRBJ2-5	CASSQSTSGDQYF	TGTGCCAGCAGCCAATCAACTAGCGGGGACCAGTACTTC
.	.	TRBV9	TRBJ1-3	CASSATGSSGNTIYF	TGTGCCAGCAGCGCTACAGGGAGCTCTGGAAACACCATATATTTT
.	.	TRBV24-1	TRBJ2-1	CATSGPENNEQFF	TGTGCCACCAGTGGTCCCGAAAACAATGAGCAGTTCTTC
.	.	TRBV7-2	TRBJ1-6	CASSFRGSPLHF	TGTGCCAGCAGCTTTAGGGGCTCACCCCTCCACTTT
.	TRBD1	TRBV5-6	TRBJ1-2	CASSPDRDYGYTF	TGTGCCAGCAGCCCGGACAGGGACTATGGCTACACCTTC
.	.	TRBV13	TRBJ2-1	CASSQGNGRYNEQFF	TGTGCCAGCAGCCAGGGAAACGGACGCTACAATGAGCAGTTCTTC
.	.	TRBV19	TRBJ2-5	CASSWARPQETQYF	TGTGCCAGTAGTTGGGCCCGGCCCCAAGAGACCCAGTACTTC
few	.	TRBV7-7	TRBJ2-5	CASSLVPWTSTQYF	TGTGCTAGCAGCTTAGTCCCGTGGACGTCGACCCAGTACTTC
.	TRBD1	TRBV15	TRBJ2-7	CATSRKQGAGEQYF	TGTGCCACCAGCAGAAAACAGGGGGCGGGGGAGCAGTACTTC
few	.	TRBV24-1	TRBJ2-7	CATSDLDSGDEQYF	TGTGCCACCAGTGATTTAGACAGCGGCGACGAGCAGTACTTC
.	.	TRBV15	TRBJ1-4	CATSRYTLLNEKLFF	TGTGCCACCAGCAGATACACCCTACTTAATGAAAAACTGTTTTTT
.	TRBD1	TRBV20-1	TRBJ1-1	CSATPGDRVTEAFF	TGCAGTGCTACCCCAGGGGACAGGGTTACTGAAGCTTTCTTT
few	TRBD1	TRBV13	TRBJ1-2	CASSKTGGDYGYTF	TGTGCCAGCAGCAAGACAGGGGGCGACTATGGCTACACCTTC
.	TRBD2	TRBV6-5	TRBJ2-3	CASSGLAVSTDTQYF	TGTGCCAGCAGCGGCCTAGCGGTTAGCACAGATACGCAGTATTTT
.	.	TRBV6-6	TRBJ1-1	CASRPGGNTEAFF	TGTGCCAGCAGGCCCGGGGGGAACACTGAAGCTTTCTTT
.	.	TRBV29-1	TRBJ2-3	CSGTADTQYF	TGCAGCGGAACGGCGGATACGCAGTATTTT
once	.	TRBV25-1	TRBJ2-2	CASSEWVGELFF	TGTGCCAGCAGTGAATGGGTCGGGGAGCTGTTTTTT